The sequence of this TCR beta chain was determined in a study of shared clonotypes between healthy human individuals. Study-level background: Three plates each covered CD4 naive and memory; CD8 naive two, CD8 memory one. Study-wide results and limits: Some clonotypes were shared by all four sorted-subset donors, while others were not shared. The non-shared ones had lower generation probabilities than the shared ones.

Naive CD8 cells were CD45RO-negative, positively selected for CCR7, excluding terminally differentiated effector memory CD45RA+ cells. Adult donors, all healthy and HIV-negative, had no recent acute infections or vaccinations. The V gene end was trimmed by 4 bases and the J gene end by 6 bases; junction bases not matched to a gene: 5. The CDR3 contains 14 residues. Germline V lookup: CDR1 MGHRA, CDR2 YSYEKL. At a deep level, the assay was run. The assay was immunoSEQ multiplex PCR, and TCRdb's table has in-frame clones only and misses some. The sample lists more than 2 million clones, about 95% occurring once. As to this clone: The antigen is undetermined.

Sequencing was done on a sample of naive CD8+ T cells sorted from blood. The chain employs TRBV4-1 and TRBJ2-7, with 11 positions matching TRBD2. The receptor was isolated from a man younger than 35 in good health. CDR3 amino acids: CASSLLAGGLEQYF. The DNA of the CDR3 is TGCGCCAGCAGCCTTCTAGCGGGGGGCCTCGAGCAGTACTTC.